Shown below are 28 T cell receptor beta chains from a single sample sequenced in a study of vaccination and CD4 T cells after COVID-19. These receptors have no identified antigens. The Oncomine TCR Beta short-read assay sequenced DNA from cultured CD4+ T cells. MiXCR, applied by TCRdb to the PCR reads, yields one record per CDR3 protein. This sample carries some 13,000 distinct CDR3 sequences, about two fifths of them seen once, and the ten largest clones take around 9.3%. Regarding treatment: approximately 9-day PBMC culture with coronavirus spike peptide pools or control peptides (ViraFEST assay). Sample: CD4+ T cells from blood, cultured in vitro. These receptors all stem from a human donor who had recovered from COVID-19.

The rearrangement uses TRBV7-2 and TRBJ1-1; D unclear. From germline, CDR1 is SGHTA and CDR2 FQGNSA. The CDR3 spans 13 residues. Trimming pared 2 bases from V and 1 base from J, leaving 5 bases between. The CDR3 DNA reads as TGTGCCAGCAGCTTATGGCAGAACACTGAAGCTTTCTTT. This gives the protein CASSLWQNTEAFF.

This clonotype was picked up a small number of times. The chain is built from TRBV2 and TRBJ1-2; possibly TRBD1 for D (6 bases). Trimming removed 5 bases at V and 6 bases at J, with 19 bases between. The CDR3 spans 15 residues. CDR1 and CDR2 from the germline V gene are SNHLY and FYNNEI. As DNA, the CDR3 is TGTGCCAGCAGTCTAGGGCGGGGGCGCGCTAATGGCTACACCTTC. Its protein is CASSLGRGRANGYTF.

This chain connects TRBV19 to TRBJ2-5; 8 nucleotides line up with TRBD2. With 7 bases clipped from V and 5 bases from J, the junction kept 12 bases outside the gene matches. Germline V gene lookup returns CDR1 LNHDA and CDR2 SQIVND (reference sequence). The CDR3 runs to 15 residues. CDR3 protein: CASTLAGTFGETQYF. For the CDR3, the DNA is TGTGCCAGTACCCTAGCGGGTACCTTTGGCGAGACCCAGTACTTC.

The chain employs TRBV19 and TRBJ2-7; D is undetermined. This CDR3 has 13 amino acids. V lost 4 bases to trimming and J lost 3 bases, with 10 bases between them. The germline V gene encodes CDR1 LNHDA and CDR2 SQIVND (reference sequence). In DNA form, the CDR3 reads TGTGCCAGTAGTAGTTCGGCAGGCTACGAGCAGTACTTC. Encoded protein: CASSSSAGYEQYF.

This clonotype was detected a few times. This chain joins TRBV6-1 and TRBJ1-5; TRBD1 might be the D (5 bases). Germline CDR1 is MNHNS and CDR2 is SASEGT. This CDR3 is built from 18 residues. Trimming removed 4 bases at V and 3 bases at J, with 22 bases between. The CDR3 is CASSVPWGIGQLNQPQHF. The DNA for the CDR3 is TGTGCCAGCAGTGTCCCCTGGGGAATAGGACAACTCAATCAGCCCCAGCATTTT.

A few counts support this clonotype. The V gene is TRBV19, the J gene TRBJ1-6; weak D call: TRBD1 (5 bases). The CDR3 is 15 residues long. Deletions cut 7 bases from V and 6 bases from J, with 16 bases between. In germline, CDR1 is LNHDA, CDR2 SQIVND (reference sequence). CDR3 amino acids: CASKGGADLNSPLHF. CDR3 DNA sequence: TGTGCCAGTAAGGGAGGGGCGGACCTTAATTCACCCCTCCACTTT.

This clonotype was detected a few times. V is TRBV6-5 and J is TRBJ1-5; D gene unclear. Germline lookup yields CDR1 MNHEY and CDR2 SVGAGI. This CDR3 has 14 amino acids. The V end lost 2 bases, the J end lost 7 bases, and 12 bases lay between the germline ends. The CDR3 coding sequence is TGTGCCAGCAGTTACGGTTCGGGTTGGCAGCCCCAGCATTTT. Its protein is CASSYGSGWQPQHF.

The chain links TRBV7-3 to TRBJ1-5; no definite D call. Deletions cut 1 base from V and 5 bases from J, with 6 bases between. CDR3 size: 13 residues. Germline V CDR1 and CDR2: SGHTA, FQGTGA. For the CDR3, the DNA is TGTGCCAGCAGCTTAAGGAGGGATCAGCCCCAGCATTTT. This gives the protein CASSLRRDQPQHF. The whole variable domain, filled in from reference TRBV7-3 and TRBJ1-5, reads GAGVSQTPSNKVTEKGKYVELRCDPISGHTALYWYRQSLGQGPEFLIYFQGTGAADDSGLPNDRFFAVRPEGSVSTLKIQRTERGDSAVYLCASSLRRDQPQHFGDGTRLSIL.

Relative to its sample, this clonotype is large. The CDR3 region has the DNA TGTGCCAGCAGTTCGACATCGGGAGACTACGAGCAGTACTTC. Translation: CASSSTSGDYEQYF. The chain employs TRBV6-5 and TRBJ2-7; possible D gene TRBD2, 6 bases. The germline V gene encodes CDR1 MNHEY and CDR2 SVGAGI. V gave up 4 bases and J gave up 3 bases, with 13 bases separating them. The CDR3 has 14 residues.

The rearrangement joins TRBV2 to TRBJ2-7; a weak D match, TRBD1 (5 bases). There are 13 residues in the CDR3. Germline V lookup: CDR1 SNHLY, CDR2 FYNNEI. The V gene lost 7 bases and the J gene lost 1 base, with 11 bases spanning the gap. The CDR3 reads CASTPDISYEQYF. The CDR3 DNA reads TGTGCCAGCACCCCGGACATTTCCTACGAGCAGTACTTC.

V usage is TRBV11-2 and J usage is TRBJ2-7, with D maybe TRBD2 (7 bases). The germline gives CDR1 SGHAT, CDR2 FQNNGV. The CDR3 runs 11 residues. The V gene lost 6 bases and the J gene lost 9 bases, with 12 bases spanning the gap. The CDR3 DNA follows: TGTGCCAGCAGGGGGGGGGCCGTGCAGTACTTC. It codes for CASRGGAVQYF.

The chain recombines TRBV21-1 with TRBJ2-3; the table's D call, TRBD2, was not checked against the DNA. TRBV21-1 is a listed pseudogene. The CDR3 sequence is 13 residues long. The CDR3 loop reads CAQRPSGTDTQYF. In DNA form, the CDR3 reads TGTGCACAGCGTCCTAGCGGGACAGATACGCAGTATTTT.

The chain links TRBV6-5 to TRBJ2-1; 11 nucleotides line up with TRBD2. This CDR3 has 16 amino acids. V dropped 4 bases and J dropped 5; count of bases not matched to a gene: 7. Germline assignment: CDR1 MNHEY and CDR2 SVGAGI. The CDR3 coding sequence is TGTGCCAGCAGTTCGAGGGGGGGACTAGCGGACAATGAGCAGTTCTTC. Its protein product is CASSSRGGLADNEQFF.

The V call is TRBV27, the J call TRBJ1-5; D unresolved. CDR1 is MNHEY, CDR2 SMNVEV, per germline (reference sequence). This CDR3 has 13 residues. Trimming took off 0 bases at V and 2 bases at J, with 2 bases between the two ends. CDR3 nucleotide sequence: TGTGCCAGCAGTTTATCAGGCAATCAGCCCCAGCATTTT. Its protein is CASSLSGNQPQHF.

This clonotype showed up just once. The chain carries TRBV12-3 or TRBV12-4 and TRBJ2-1; 13 bases agree with TRBD2. V was pared by 4 bases and J by 2 bases, with 5 bases of the junction left unmatched. CDR3 length equals 17 residues. Written as DNA, the CDR3 is TGTGCCAGCAGTTACGGGACTAGCGGGGCTACCTACAATGAGCAGTTCTTC. It is translated as CASSYGTSGATYNEQFF.

The rearrangement links TRBV30 to TRBJ2-1, with TRBD2 matching 7 bases. The ends lost 5 bases at V and 9 bases at J; junction bases unmatched: 13. The length of the CDR3 is 14 residues. CDR1 is GTSNPN, CDR2 SVGIG, per germline (reference sequence). CDR3 DNA sequence: TGTGCCTGGTGGCTTTGGGGAGGGCAAAGTGAGCAGTTCTTC. Its translation: CAWWLWGGQSEQFF.

The chain recombines TRBV6-1 with TRBJ1-3; no reliable D call. V lost 7 bases, J lost 3 bases, and 19 bases lay in between. CDR1 MNHNS and CDR2 SASEGT come from the germline V gene. This CDR3 is built from 16 residues. The CDR3 nucleotides read TGTGCCAGCATCTCCCCTGAAATCCTACGTGGAAACACCATATATTTT. Translated, it gives CASISPEILRGNTIYF.

Comment on this clonotype: The junction departs from germline at one end; a sequencing error may be responsible. CDR3 bases: TGCGCCAGCAGTCAAACGCGACTCCCAGGGACCCGCTTC. It specifies CASSQTRLPGTRF. This chain uses TRBV23-1 with TRBJ1-2; D is possibly TRBD1 (5 bases). TRBV23-1 is an open reading frame whose function is uncertain. The CDR3 has 13 residues.

CDR3 sequence reads: CAWSVTAGPGFDYGYTF. The DNA for the CDR3 is TGTGCCTGGAGTGTAACAGCAGGCCCCGGGTTCGACTATGGCTACACCTTC. The rearrangement links TRBV30 to TRBJ1-2, with D unclear. Germline V gene lookup returns CDR1 GTSNPN and CDR2 SVGIG (reference sequence). This CDR3 contains 17 residues. V was pared by 0 bases and J by 3 bases, with 20 bases between.

This chain links TRBV7-2 with TRBJ1-4, with 9 bases fitting TRBD1. The germline gives CDR1 SGHTA, CDR2 FQGNSA. J lost 7 bases, V lost 5 bases, and 11 bases had no gene match. The CDR3 is 16 amino acids. The DNA of the CDR3 is TGTGCCAGCAGCACCCAAGGACAGGGGCTTGTTGAAAAACTGTTTTTT. This gives the protein CASSTQGQGLVEKLFF.

The table lists this clonotype with a few counts. V usage is TRBV19 and J usage is TRBJ1-2, with a tentative D call TRBD1 (6 bases). The germline gives CDR1 LNHDA, CDR2 SQIVND (reference sequence). The V and J ends lost 8 bases and 0 bases respectively, with 13 bases between them. This CDR3 has 14 amino acids. In DNA, the CDR3 is TGTGCCAGTGGCACAGGGACGGCTAACTATGGCTACACCTTC. Translating gives CASGTGTANYGYTF.

The chain employs TRBV20-1 and TRBJ1-5; TRBD1 aligns across 9 bases. J gave up 6 bases and V 5 bases, and 8 bases lay outside the gene matches. The CDR3 covers 14 residues. CDR1 is DFQATT, CDR2 SNEGSKA, per germline (reference sequence). The CDR3 here is CSASAGTGTQPQHF. The CDR3 nucleotides are TGCAGTGCTTCCGCCGGGACAGGGACTCAGCCCCAGCATTTT.

The chain links TRBV4-1 to TRBJ2-5, with D possibly being TRBD1 or TRBD2 (5 bases each). Per germline, CDR1 MGHRA and CDR2 YSYEKL. Trimming removed 2 bases at V and 2 bases at J, with 12 bases between. CDR3 length equals 15 residues. CDR3 protein: CASSQPGTRQETQYF. DNA for the CDR3: TGCGCCAGCAGCCAACCAGGGACCAGGCAAGAGACCCAGTACTTC.

The chain joins TRBV28 to TRBJ1-4; 9 bases map to TRBD1. Germline V gene lookup returns CDR1 MDHEN and CDR2 SYDVKM. J was trimmed by 8 bases and V by 6 bases; bases with no gene match: 10. This CDR3 has 15 amino acids. CDR3 protein: CASSIQGARGEKLFF. CDR3 nucleotides: TGTGCCAGCAGCATACAGGGGGCGAGGGGCGAAAAACTGTTTTTT.

This chain links TRBV20-1 with TRBJ1-1; tentative D call: TRBD1 (5 bases). Germline assignment: CDR1 DFQATT and CDR2 SNEGSKA (reference sequence). The V end lost 5 bases, the J end lost 4 bases, and 20 bases lay between the germline ends. CDR3 size: 15 residues. This CDR3 is CSAGAAGVGRTEAFF. CDR3 bases: TGCAGTGCTGGAGCGGCGGGGGTCGGGCGCACTGAAGCTTTCTTT.

The genes are TRBV11-2 and TRBJ2-2, with D perhaps TRBD2 (5 bases). The CDR3 is made up of 15 amino acids. Germline V gives CDR1 SGHAT, CDR2 FQNNGV. Trimming took off 4 bases at V and 5 bases at J, with 14 bases between the two ends. The DNA of the CDR3 is TGTGCCAGCAGCTCCCTTCGGGATCGAACCGGGGAGCTGTTTTTT. Protein: CASSSLRDRTGELFF. Filled out from reference TRBV11-2 and TRBJ2-2, the complete variable domain reads EAGVAQSPRYKIIEKRQSVAFWCNPISGHATLYWYQQILGQGPKLLIQFQNNGVVDDSQLPKDRFSAERLKGVDSTLKIQPAKLEDSAVYLCASSSLRDRTGELFFGEGSRLTVL.

A few counts support this clonotype. The rearrangement uses TRBV20-1 and TRBJ1-3; D is possibly TRBD1 (5 bases). This CDR3 region has 13 residues. Looked up from germline, CDR1 is DFQATT and CDR2 is SNEGSKA (reference sequence). V was trimmed by 5 bases and J by 0 bases, leaving 8 bases between them. The CDR3 bases are TGCAGTGCTGGGGGGAACTCTGGAAACACCATATATTTT. This codes for CSAGGNSGNTIYF.

V gene TRBV28 combines with J gene TRBJ1-2; a possible D gene is TRBD1 (5 bases). The CDR3 contains 13 residues. V gave up 6 bases and J gave up 5 bases, with 13 bases separating them. Per the germline V gene, CDR1 is MDHEN and CDR2 is SYDVKM. In DNA, the CDR3 is TGTGCCAGCAGAAAGGGACCAACATATGGCTACACCTTC. Amino acids: CASRKGPTYGYTF.